This T cell receptor (beta chain) was captured by sequencing in a study of T cell repertoires in ileal Crohn's disease. In the study overall: Postoperative therapy was given to about half: 11 thiopurines, around 20 anti-TNF agents. Study-level points and caveats: Endoscopy was done a median around 6.4 months after surgery.

This clone was found once. Its antigen remains unidentified. Time point indicated: neoterminal ileum biopsy at postoperative endoscopy, about 6 months after surgery. Patients were adults with ileal or ileocolonic Crohn's disease needing resection. Repertoires were generated with immunoSEQ multiplex PCR, while TCRdb's copy carries only in-frame clones and drops some. The table records approximately 5,400 clones, about 69% of them present only once. V shed 1 base and J 7 bases; nucleotides not matched to a gene: 5. Germline V gives CDR1 LGHNT, CDR2 FRNRAP. This CDR3 region has 17 residues. This sequence was found in an adult with Crohn's disease. Sequenced sample: ileal tissue. The chain has TRBV12-5 and TRBJ2-2; TRBD2 matches 14 bases. The CDR3 sequence is CASGLGLAGGPGGELFF. The CDR3 DNA sequence: TGTGCTAGTGGTTTGGGACTAGCGGGAGGGCCGGGCGGGGAGCTGTTTTTT.